One and the same sample provided the 14 T cell receptor beta chains below, sequenced in a study of blood T cell repertoires in COVID-19. Data came from immunoSEQ multiplex PCR; TCRdb stores just in-frame clones and leaves some out. Counted here are some 200,000 clones, roughly 87% occurring once; the ten biggest clones make up 6% to 7%. Sequencing was carried out using peripheral blood. These receptors all come from a woman between 40 and 50 years old with acute or convalescent COVID-19.

This clone was seen only a few times. This sequence joins TRBV7-9 and TRBJ2-5; weak D call: TRBD1 (5 bases). Trimming cost V 1 base and J 4 bases, with 10 bases left between them. Germline loops: CDR1 SEHNR, CDR2 FQNEAQ (reference sequence). This CDR3 contains 14 residues. Written as DNA, the CDR3 is TGTGCCAGCAGCTTAGTAGGGGCGCGAGAGACCCAGTACTTC. The encoded protein is CASSLVGARETQYF.

V usage is TRBV6-5 and J usage is TRBJ2-5, with 9 nucleotides matching TRBD2. The CDR3 is 15 amino acids. J lost 5 bases, V lost 5 bases, and 9 bases had no gene match. Germline CDR1 reads MNHEY; CDR2 reads SVGAGI. The CDR3 nucleotides read TGTGCCAGCAGTCTAGGGACTAGCAAGGTCGAGACCCAGTACTTC. Protein: CASSLGTSKVETQYF.

This chain joins TRBV3-1 (or the pseudogene TRBV3-2) and TRBJ1-5, with a weak D call TRBD1 (6 bases). CDR1 is LGHDT and CDR2 is YNNKEL in the germline V gene (reference sequence). V was trimmed by 6 bases and J by 4 bases, leaving 13 bases between them. CDR3 length: 14 amino acids. The CDR3 nucleotides read TGTGCCAGCAGTCAGGGGTTTGGAAATCAGCCCCAGCATTTT. Translating gives CASSQGFGNQPQHF.

J is TRBJ1-5 and V is TRBV5-1; weak D call: TRBD1 (6 bases). This CDR3 is built from 13 residues. The germline gives CDR1 SGHRS, CDR2 YFSETQ. Trimming cost V 4 bases and J 3 bases, with 8 bases left between them. The CDR3 DNA reads TGCGCCAGCAGCGCAGGGGACAATCAGCCCCAGCATTTT. This translates into CASSAGDNQPQHF. Complete variable domain (other parts from reference TRBV5-1 and TRBJ1-5): KAGVTQTPRYLIKTRGQQVTLSCSPISGHRSVSWYQQTPGQGLQFLFEYFSETQRNKGNFPGRFSGRQFSNSRSEMNVSTLELGDSALYLCASSAGDNQPQHFGDGTRLSIL.

The chain carries TRBV5-1 and TRBJ1-5; no firm D call. CDR1 is SGHRS, CDR2 YFSETQ, per germline. V was cut by 1 base and J by 5 bases, with 10 bases left in between. This CDR3 comprises 14 residues. The CDR3 protein is CASSLLSGDQPQHF. CDR3 coding DNA: TGCGCCAGCAGCTTGTTGTCCGGAGATCAGCCCCAGCATTTT.

The chain employs TRBV3-1 (or the pseudogene TRBV3-2) and TRBJ1-6; 7 bases are shared with TRBD1. J lost 10 bases, V lost 5 bases, and 5 bases had no gene match. Germline CDR1 reads LGHDT; CDR2 reads YNNKEL (reference sequence). The CDR3 spans 13 residues. The CDR3 DNA is TGTGCCAGCAGCGAAGGACAGGAGTCACCCCTCCACTTT. It encodes CASSEGQESPLHF.

This chain connects TRBV30 to TRBJ2-2; no clear D. CDR1 GTSNPN and CDR2 SVGIG come from the germline V gene (reference sequence). The CDR3 loop spans 16 amino acids. V lost 4 bases to trimming and J lost 0 bases, with 15 bases between them. The CDR3 sequence is CAWTSRLPPNTGELFF. CDR3 in DNA: TGTGCCTGGACCAGTCGACTCCCACCGAACACCGGGGAGCTGTTTTTT.

This clone was seen only a few times. The V gene is TRBV28, the J gene TRBJ2-5, with 8 bases lining up with TRBD2. Germline assignment: CDR1 MDHEN and CDR2 SYDVKM. The CDR3 runs to 14 residues. Unmatched junction bases numbered 7, after V lost 5 bases and J lost 5 bases. The CDR3 here is CASSTPSGWETQYF. CDR3 bases: TGTGCCAGCAGTACCCCTAGCGGGTGGGAGACCCAGTACTTC. The full variable domain, in which reference TRBV28 and TRBJ2-5 provide the parts outside the CDR3, is DVKVTQSSRYLVKRTGEKVFLECVQDMDHENMFWYRQDPGLGLRLIYFSYDVKMKEKGDIPEGYSVSREKKERFSLILESASTNQTSMYLCASSTPSGWETQYFGPGTRLLVL.

This clone was seen once. The V and J genes are TRBV24-1 and TRBJ2-3, with TRBD2 identical over 7 bases. Germline loops: CDR1 KGHDR, CDR2 SFDVKD. The CDR3 spans 16 residues. Trimming cost V 4 bases and J 2 bases; bases outside gene matches: 8. CDR3 loop: CATSDPSRDYTDTQYF. CDR3 in DNA: TGTGCCACCAGTGACCCAAGCCGGGACTACACAGATACGCAGTATTTT.

This sequence joins TRBV10-3 and TRBJ1-1; D unresolved. The ends were cut back, 0 bases at V and 4 bases at J, with 9 bases in the middle. The CDR3 length is 14 residues. Germline V gene lookup returns CDR1 ENHRY and CDR2 SYGVKD. Here the CDR3 DNA reads TGTGCCATCAGTGAGTCAAGGGCGGGCACTGAAGCTTTCTTT. Protein product: CAISESRAGTEAFF.

In this sample, this clone turned up a few times. The chain joins TRBV5-1 to TRBJ2-7, with 11 bases that match TRBD1. CDR1 SGHRS and CDR2 YFSETQ come from the germline V gene. The CDR3 consists of 14 residues. Trimming at V came to 1 base and at J to 6 bases, leaving 3 bases not matched to a gene. CDR3 nucleotide sequence: TGCGCCAGCAGCTTGTGGACAGGGGGCTTCGAGCAGTACTTC. Translating gives CASSLWTGGFEQYF.

This clone was seen a few times. The genes are TRBV6-5 and TRBJ2-1, with 7 bases aligning to TRBD2. The CDR3 extends over 14 amino acids. In germline, CDR1 is MNHEY, CDR2 SVGAGI. The V and J ends lost 4 bases and 4 bases, in that order; junction bases with no gene match: 4. The CDR3 coding sequence is TGTGCCAGCAGTTTCGGGGGGAGGTACAATGAGCAGTTCTTC. This codes for CASSFGGRYNEQFF.

This clone was detected once. The genes are TRBV29-1 and TRBJ2-1; D is perhaps TRBD1 (7 bases). The V and J ends lost 5 bases and 5 bases respectively, with 25 bases between them. The CDR3 length is 17 residues. Germline V gives CDR1 SQVTM, CDR2 ANQGSEA. This CDR3 is CSVSRDSRLVANNEQFF. The CDR3 region has the DNA TGCAGCGTTAGCCGGGACAGCAGACTAGTGGCCAACAATGAGCAGTTCTTC.

This chain links TRBV2 with TRBJ1-5, with a possible D match to TRBD1 (5 bases). This CDR3 comprises 14 residues. The V and J ends lost 8 bases and 3 bases respectively, with 14 bases between them. Germline V lookup: CDR1 SNHLY, CDR2 FYNNEI. In nucleotides, the CDR3 is TGTGCCAGCGGGGGAGGGAGGGACAATCAGCCCCAGCATTTT. Residues: CASGGGRDNQPQHF.